The next 14 T cell receptor beta chains were all read from a single sample in a study of blood T cell repertoires in COVID-19. The method was immunoSEQ multiplex PCR; TCRdb's version includes in-frame clones alone and lacks a portion of them. The data hold roughly 160,000 clones, with approximately 85% observed a single time. Sequencing used peripheral blood. Source of these receptors: an older man with COVID-19, enrolled during active disease.

The chain employs TRBV7-2 and TRBJ2-1, with 10 bases identical to TRBD2. Losses at the gene ends were 3 bases for V and 5 bases for J; bases not matched to a gene: 4. The germline V gene has CDR1 SGHTA and CDR2 FQGNSA. The CDR3 consists of 15 residues. CDR3 sequence: CASSLSGGVDNEQFF. The CDR3 DNA is TGTGCCAGCAGCTTGAGCGGGGGGGTAGACAATGAGCAGTTCTTC.

Here the CDR3 reads CASSVSRHRNQPQHF. The CDR3 DNA follows: TGTGCCAGTAGTGTCTCGAGGCATCGCAATCAGCCCCAGCATTTT. The chain couples TRBV19 to TRBJ1-5; D is ambiguous. This CDR3 has 15 residues. Germline CDR1 LNHDA, CDR2 SQIVND (reference sequence). Trimming took 5 bases from V and 2 from J, leaving 13 bases between them.

The V call is TRBV18, the J call TRBJ2-1; tentative D call: TRBD1 (5 bases). This CDR3 has 16 residues. V was shortened by 6 bases and J by 1 base, with 16 bases between the two germline ends. The germline CDR1 and CDR2 sequences are KGHSH and LQKENI. The CDR3 here is CASSPAAGWSYNEQFF. DNA of the CDR3: TGTGCCAGCTCGCCCGCGGCAGGGTGGTCCTACAATGAGCAGTTCTTC.

The CDR3 spells CASPGAGANVLTF. DNA of the CDR3: TGTGCCTCCCCAGGGGCTGGGGCCAACGTCCTGACTTTC. The chain is built from TRBV7-9 and TRBJ2-6, with a weak D call TRBD1 (6 bases). Trimming shortened V by 11 bases and J by 2 bases, and 10 bases separated the two germline ends. The CDR3 length is 13 residues. CDR1 is SEHNR, CDR2 FQNEAQ, per germline (reference sequence). Drawing the rest from reference TRBV7-9 and TRBJ2-6, the complete variable domain is DTGVSQNPRHKITKRGQNVTFRCDPISEHNRLYWYRQTLGQGPEFLTYFQNEAQLEKSRLLSDRFSAERPKGSFSTLEIQRTEQGDSAMYLCASPGAGANVLTFGAGSRLTVL.

The chain couples TRBV29-1 to TRBJ1-2; D is uncertain. The germline V gene has CDR1 SQVTM and CDR2 ANQGSEA. The CDR3 contains 11 residues. The V gene lost 0 bases and the J gene lost 8 bases, with 7 bases spanning the gap. The CDR3 here is CSVEDAVGYTF. CDR3 coding DNA: TGCAGCGTTGAAGACGCAGTGGGCTACACCTTC. The variable domain in full, with the rest retrieved from reference TRBV29-1 and TRBJ1-2, is SAVISQKPSRDICQRGTSLTIQCQVDSQVTMMFWYRQQPGQSLTLIATANQGSEATYESGFVIDKFPISRPNLTFSTLTVSNMSPEDSSIYLCSVEDAVGYTFGSGTRLTVV.

The V and J genes are TRBV7-2 and TRBJ2-7; tentatively, D is TRBD2 (6 bases). The CDR3 covers 13 residues. With 10 bases removed from V and 0 bases from J, the gap between germline ends came to 13 bases. CDR1 SGHTA and CDR2 FQGNSA come from the germline V gene. CDR3 coding DNA: TGTGCCATACGGGGGACGAACTCCTACGAGCAGTACTTC. It specifies CAIRGTNSYEQYF.

In its sample, this clone was seen a few times. The V and J genes are TRBV4-1 and TRBJ2-7; 8 bases fit TRBD2. With V trimmed by 1 base and J by 0 bases, 11 bases remained unmatched. CDR1 is MGHRA, CDR2 YSYEKL, per germline. The CDR3 spans 18 residues. In DNA, the CDR3 is TGCGCCAGCAGCCAAGTTCCCGTGGGTAGCGGGGCCTCCTACGAGCAGTACTTC. Amino acids: CASSQVPVGSGASYEQYF.

The count of this clone is one. This chain links TRBV10-3 with TRBJ2-3; TRBD2 is a possible D gene (5 bases). Trimming shortened V by 8 bases and J by 0 bases, and 15 bases separated the two germline ends. Per germline, CDR1 ENHRY and CDR2 SYGVKD. The CDR3 loop spans 15 amino acids. The CDR3 region is CAISLAETSTDTQYF. Here the CDR3 DNA reads TGTGCCATCTCCCTAGCAGAAACTAGCACAGATACGCAGTATTTT.

The chain recombines TRBV6-5 with TRBJ2-7; 12 bases fit TRBD1. CDR1 MNHEY and CDR2 SVGAGI come from the germline V gene. The CDR3 covers 15 residues. V lost 5 bases, J lost 7 bases, and 9 bases stayed unmatched. The CDR3 spells CASSTPGQGAREQYF. As DNA, the CDR3 is TGTGCCAGCAGTACACCGGGACAGGGGGCGCGGGAGCAGTACTTC.

The CDR3 here is CASSHSGQSTRDYGYTF. In DNA form, the CDR3 reads TGTGCCAGCAGCCATTCCGGACAGTCGACTCGTGACTATGGCTACACCTTC. The chain recombines TRBV4-2 with TRBJ1-2, with D perhaps matching TRBD1 (6 bases). Per the germline V gene, CDR1 is LGHNA and CDR2 is YNFKEQ. V gave up 3 bases and J gave up 3 bases, with 20 bases separating them. The CDR3 runs to 17 residues.

The V gene is TRBV27, the J gene TRBJ2-6; D ambiguous. Per germline, CDR1 MNHEY and CDR2 SMNVEV (reference sequence). Trimming pared 7 bases from V and 0 bases from J, leaving 7 bases between. The CDR3 sequence is 14 residues long. CDR3 in amino acids: CASTYASGANVLTF. The CDR3 bases are TGTGCCAGCACCTACGCCTCTGGGGCCAACGTCCTGACTTTC.

The rearrangement joins TRBV5-1 to TRBJ2-1; 8 positions match TRBD2. The CDR3 covers 16 residues. Trimming cost V 0 bases and J 3 bases; bases outside gene matches: 5. CDR1 and CDR2 from the germline V gene are SGHRS and YFSETQ. CDR3 loop: CASSLVGSGGYNEQFF. CDR3 nucleotide sequence: TGCGCCAGCAGCTTGGTAGGCAGCGGGGGCTACAATGAGCAGTTCTTC.

V is TRBV4-1 and J is TRBJ1-1; 9 bases agree with TRBD1. CDR3 length: 16 residues. Looked up from germline, CDR1 is MGHRA and CDR2 is YSYEKL. V was clipped by 4 bases and J by 7 bases; unmatched bases: 13. CDR3 DNA sequence: TGCGCCAGCAGCCTTTCATCCGGGACAGGGCTTGGTGAAGCTTTCTTT. This codes for CASSLSSGTGLGEAFF.

The chain joins TRBV19 to TRBJ1-4, with D maybe TRBD1 (6 bases). There are 15 residues in the CDR3. Germline V CDR1 and CDR2: LNHDA, SQIVND (reference sequence). Trimming took 9 bases from V and 2 from J, leaving 16 bases between them. DNA of the CDR3: TGTGCCAGCGGACAGTTTAGGGCGACTAATGAAAAACTGTTTTTT. Translating it yields CASGQFRATNEKLFF.